This record covers a single TCR beta chain. In the study's own analysis: Amplifying reference gene primers gave estimates of nucleated cell counts. TCRdb's copy holds only in-frame clones and misses some; the assay was immunoSEQ multiplex PCR. The V and J calls and the clone size are those of that table, but D and trimming were determined from the DNA. The data show around 280,000 clones, around nine tenths seen once. The data originate from a study of blood T cell repertoires in COVID-19. Overall study context: The United States, Italy and Spain supplied acute and convalescent COVID-19 samples. The cDNA or gDNA used as material had been derived from T cells, B-cell-depleted T cells, or PBMCs.

The CDR3 sequence is 19 residues long. Germline lookup yields CDR1 SGDLS and CDR2 YYNGEE. The junction had 7 bases not matched to a gene; V was cut back by 3 bases and J by 0 bases. This chain connects TRBV9 to TRBJ1-6, with 12 bases aligning to TRBD1. The sequenced sample consisted of peripheral blood. The origin of this receptor is a man in his 70s with acute or convalescent COVID-19. Here the CDR3 reads CASSAQGTGGASYNSPLHF. CDR3 DNA sequence: TGTGCCAGCAGCGCCCAAGGGACAGGGGGCGCCTCCTATAATTCACCCCTCCACTTT.